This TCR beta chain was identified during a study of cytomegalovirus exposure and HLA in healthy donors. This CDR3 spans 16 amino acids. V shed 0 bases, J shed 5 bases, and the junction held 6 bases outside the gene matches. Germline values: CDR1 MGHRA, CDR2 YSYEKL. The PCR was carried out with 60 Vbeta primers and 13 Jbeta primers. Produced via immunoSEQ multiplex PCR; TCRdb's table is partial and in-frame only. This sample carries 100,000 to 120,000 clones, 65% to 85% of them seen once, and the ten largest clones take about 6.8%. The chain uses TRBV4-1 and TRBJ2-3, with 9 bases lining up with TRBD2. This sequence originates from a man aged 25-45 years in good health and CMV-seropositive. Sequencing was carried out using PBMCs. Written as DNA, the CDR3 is TGCGCCAGCAGCCAAGAGGGTCTAGCGGGGATAGATACGCAGTATTTT. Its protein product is CASSQEGLAGIDTQYF.